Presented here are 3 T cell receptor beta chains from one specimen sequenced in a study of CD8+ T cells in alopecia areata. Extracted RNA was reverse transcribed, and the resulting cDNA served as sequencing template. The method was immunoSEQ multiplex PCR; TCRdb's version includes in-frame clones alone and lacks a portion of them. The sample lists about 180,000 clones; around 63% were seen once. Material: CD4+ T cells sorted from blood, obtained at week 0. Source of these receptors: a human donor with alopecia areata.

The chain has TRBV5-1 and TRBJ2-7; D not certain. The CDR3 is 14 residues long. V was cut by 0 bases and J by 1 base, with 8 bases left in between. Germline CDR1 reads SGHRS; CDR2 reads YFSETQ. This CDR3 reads CASSLEVGSYEQYF. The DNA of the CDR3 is TGCGCCAGCAGCTTGGAAGTCGGATCCTACGAGCAGTACTTC.

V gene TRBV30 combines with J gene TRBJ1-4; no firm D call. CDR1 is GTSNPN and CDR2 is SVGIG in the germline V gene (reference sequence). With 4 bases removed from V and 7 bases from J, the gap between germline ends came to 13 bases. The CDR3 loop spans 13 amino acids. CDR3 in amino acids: CAWIPPGSEKLFF. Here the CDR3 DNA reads TGTGCCTGGATCCCCCCGGGGAGTGAAAAACTGTTTTTT.

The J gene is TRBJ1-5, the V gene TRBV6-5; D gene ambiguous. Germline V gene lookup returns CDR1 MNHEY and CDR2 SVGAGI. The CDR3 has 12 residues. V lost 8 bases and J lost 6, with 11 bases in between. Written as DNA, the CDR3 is TGTGCCAGCGGACGGGCACCTCAGCCCCAGCATTTT. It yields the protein CASGRAPQPQHF.